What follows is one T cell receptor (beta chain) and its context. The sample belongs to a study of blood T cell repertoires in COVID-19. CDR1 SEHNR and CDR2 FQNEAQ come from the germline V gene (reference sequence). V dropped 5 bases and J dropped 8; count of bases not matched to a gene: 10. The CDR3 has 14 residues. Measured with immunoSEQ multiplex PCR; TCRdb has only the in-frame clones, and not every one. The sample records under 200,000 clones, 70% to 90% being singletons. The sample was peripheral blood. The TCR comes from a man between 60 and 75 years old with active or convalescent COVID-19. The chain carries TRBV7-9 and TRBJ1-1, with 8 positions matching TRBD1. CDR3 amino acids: CASSPPWTGTEAFF. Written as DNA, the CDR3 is TGTGCCAGCAGCCCGCCTTGGACAGGGACGGAAGCTTTCTTT.